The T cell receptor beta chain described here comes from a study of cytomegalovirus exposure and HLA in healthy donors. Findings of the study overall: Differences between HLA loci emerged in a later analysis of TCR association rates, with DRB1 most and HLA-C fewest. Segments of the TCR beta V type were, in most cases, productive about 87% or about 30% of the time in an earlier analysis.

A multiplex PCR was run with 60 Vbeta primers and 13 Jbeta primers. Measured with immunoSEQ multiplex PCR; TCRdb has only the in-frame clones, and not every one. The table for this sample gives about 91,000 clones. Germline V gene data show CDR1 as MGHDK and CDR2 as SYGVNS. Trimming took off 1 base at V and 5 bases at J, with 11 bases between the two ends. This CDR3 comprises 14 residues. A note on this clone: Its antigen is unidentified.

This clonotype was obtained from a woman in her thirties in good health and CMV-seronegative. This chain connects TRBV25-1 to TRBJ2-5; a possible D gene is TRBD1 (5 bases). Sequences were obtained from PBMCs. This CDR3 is CASSEFRAGETQYF. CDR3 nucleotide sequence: TGTGCCAGCAGTGAATTTCGGGCAGGGGAGACCCAGTACTTC. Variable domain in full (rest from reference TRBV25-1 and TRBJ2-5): EADIYQTPRYLVIGTGKKITLECSQTMGHDKMYWYQQDPGMELHLIHYSYGVNSTEKGDLSSESTVSRIRTEHFPLTLESARPSHTSQYLCASSEFRAGETQYFGPGTRLLVL.